This T cell receptor beta chain was sequenced in a study of CD8+ T cells in alopecia areata. Turning to the study itself: Each recipient was a roughly 7-11-week-old female C3H/HeJ mouse given skin from an approximately 6-12-month-old C3H/HeJ donor with spontaneous alopecia. Study results and caveats: TCR sharing was clearer in mice than between patients, perhaps partly owing to patient HLA diversity. Scalp samples also yield sequences from resident alphabeta T cells of normal skin. More clonal than normal scalp was lesional scalp, particularly alopecia totalis/universalis.

This clone was counted between two and nine times. As yet, its antigen is unknown. Genes and germline are mouse. The DNA ends 4 residues before the CDR3 does, and the rest of the CDR3 is filled in from the germline J gene. cDNA prepared by RNA extraction and subsequent reverse transcription served as the template for sequencing. Produced via immunoSEQ multiplex PCR; TCRdb's table is partial and in-frame only. The record shows about 270,000 clones for this sample, with no singletons present. Germline trimming cut 5 bases from V and 0 bases from J; bases unmatched to any gene: 4. The CDR3 has 15 residues. Germline values: CDR1 SGHDT, CDR2 FRDEAV. Pooled cutaneous lymph node cells were sorted using CD4, CD8alpha, NKG2D, NKG2ACE and other markers.

This receptor was obtained from a C3H/HeJ mouse with alopecia areata. This line is of MHC haplotype H2-k. Source material: CD4+ T cells sorted from a lymph node. The chain combines TRBV14 with TRBJ2-5, with 9 bases identical to TRBD2. The part of the CDR3 DNA that was read is TGTGCCAGCAGATGGACTGGGGTTAACCAAGAC. Encoded protein: CASRWTGVNQD. The full-length CDR3 reads as CASRWTGVNQDTQYF.